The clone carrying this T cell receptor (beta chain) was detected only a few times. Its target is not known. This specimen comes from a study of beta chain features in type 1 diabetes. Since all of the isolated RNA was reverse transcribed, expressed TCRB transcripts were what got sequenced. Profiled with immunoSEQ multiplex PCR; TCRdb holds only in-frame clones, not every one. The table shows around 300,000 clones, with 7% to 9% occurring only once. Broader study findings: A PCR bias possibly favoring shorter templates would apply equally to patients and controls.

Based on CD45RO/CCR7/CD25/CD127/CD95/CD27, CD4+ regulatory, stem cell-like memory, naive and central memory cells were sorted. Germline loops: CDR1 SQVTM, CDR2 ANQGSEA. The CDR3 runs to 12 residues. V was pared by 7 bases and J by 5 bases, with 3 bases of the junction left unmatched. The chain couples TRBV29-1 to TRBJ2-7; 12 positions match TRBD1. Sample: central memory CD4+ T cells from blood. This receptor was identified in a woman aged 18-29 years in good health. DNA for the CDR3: TGCAGCGCCGGGACAGGGGGCGACGAGCAGTACTTC. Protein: CSAGTGGDEQYF.